This TCR beta chain was recovered during a study of T-cell memory formation after mild COVID-19. Study overall: TCR clusters were largely donor specific. Broader study findings: Cross-reactive memory apparently joined, as some responding clones appeared in pre-infection memory. Clones that contracted from day 15 to 85 had balanced CD4/CD8; later expanders were CD4+ biased.

Of note for this clonotype: The antigen is unknown.

The CDR3 totals 17 residues. The V and J ends lost 0 bases and 6 bases, in that order; junction bases with no gene match: 6. CDR1 LGHNA and CDR2 YSLEER come from the germline V gene. TCRdb re-analysed the 5' RACE reads in MiXCR, keeping a single row per CDR3 protein. In the table there are approximately 570,000 distinct CDR3 sequences, more than 15% of which are singletons. The source is an adult woman who had mild COVID-19 (a few samples of this study predate the infection). Cell type and time point are not known. Sequencing was performed on PBMCs or a T cell subset sorted from them (not recorded which). The chain uses TRBV4-3 and TRBJ2-1, with 12 nucleotides matching TRBD2. The CDR3 reads CASSQDEGLAGLNEQFF. The CDR3 coding sequence is TGCGCCAGCAGCCAAGATGAGGGACTAGCGGGCCTCAATGAGCAGTTCTTC.